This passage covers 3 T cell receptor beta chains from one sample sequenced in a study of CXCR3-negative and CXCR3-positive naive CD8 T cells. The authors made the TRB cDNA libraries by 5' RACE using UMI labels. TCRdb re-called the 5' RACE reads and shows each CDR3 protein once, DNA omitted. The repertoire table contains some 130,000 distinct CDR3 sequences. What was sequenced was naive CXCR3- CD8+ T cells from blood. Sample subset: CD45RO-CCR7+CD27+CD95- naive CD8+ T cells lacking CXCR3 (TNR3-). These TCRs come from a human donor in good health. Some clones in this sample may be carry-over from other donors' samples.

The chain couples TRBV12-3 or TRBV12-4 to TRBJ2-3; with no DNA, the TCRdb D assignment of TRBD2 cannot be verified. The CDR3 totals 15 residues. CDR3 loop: CASRAGLAGTDTQYF.

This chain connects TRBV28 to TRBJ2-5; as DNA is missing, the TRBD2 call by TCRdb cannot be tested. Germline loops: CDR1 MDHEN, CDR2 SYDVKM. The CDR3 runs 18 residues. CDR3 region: CASSPGTRGWRWSETQYF.

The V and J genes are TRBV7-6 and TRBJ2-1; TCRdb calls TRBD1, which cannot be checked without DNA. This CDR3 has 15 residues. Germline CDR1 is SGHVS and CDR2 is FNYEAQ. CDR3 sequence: CASSLMGAANNEQFF.